Listed below are T cell receptor beta chains from one sample, sequenced in a study of CD8 T cells in Susac syndrome. One entry per CDR3 protein, called by TCRdb with MiXCR from the immunoSEQ multiplex PCR reads. The sample comprises some 130,000 distinct CDR3 sequences, about 95% of which are singletons, and approximately 0.18% rests with the top ten. The sequenced sample consisted of CD8+ T cells from PBMCs. The receptors come from a human donor with Susac syndrome. Both conserved end residues are part of each CDR3. Each record gives: J gene, clone size, D gene, V gene, CDR3 protein, CDR3 DNA. D genes are given only for firm matches. Clone size, where shown, is once, few, many, or a class for clones that have expanded.

TRBJ2-5 few NA TRBV25-1 CASSDRQETQYF TGTGCCAGCAGTGATCGCCAAGAGACCCAGTACTTC
TRBJ1-5 NA NA TRBV20-1 CSARERGTYSNQPQHF TGCAGTGCTAGAGAAAGGGGGACTTATAGCAATCAGCCCCAGCATTTT
TRBJ2-7 NA TRBD1 TRBV2 CASSEGTALPYEQYF TGTGCCAGCAGTGAGGGGACAGCCTTGCCCTACGAGCAGTACTTC
TRBJ2-5 NA TRBD2 TRBV4-1 CASRAGTSGMASETQYF TGCGCCAGCAGGGCCGGGACTAGCGGGATGGCGTCGGAGACCCAGTACTTC
TRBJ2-1 NA NA TRBV29-1 CSGESSYNEQFF TGCAGCGGGGAGAGCTCCTACAATGAGCAGTTCTTC
TRBJ2-2 NA NA TRBV29-1 CSVQGNTGELFF TGCAGCGTACAGGGGAACACCGGGGAGCTGTTTTTT
TRBJ1-1 NA NA TRBV19 CASSIYPTANTEAFF TGTGCCAGTAGTATCTACCCGACAGCGAACACTGAAGCTTTCTTT
TRBJ2-3 NA NA TRBV7-3 CASSPVTLAHGTQYF TGTGCCAGCAGCCCGGTGACGCTCGCACATGGGACGCAGTATTTT
TRBJ2-3 NA NA TRBV10-2 CASSLTLVTDTQYF TGCGCCAGCAGTTTAACGCTAGTTACAGATACGCAGTATTTT
TRBJ2-1 NA TRBD2 TRBV9 CASSSLTSGRNNEQFF TGTGCCAGCAGCTCACTGACTAGCGGGAGAAACAATGAGCAGTTCTTC
TRBJ2-7 NA NA TRBV7-8 CASRRSGAAYEQYF TGTGCCAGCCGCCGTAGTGGGGCAGCCTACGAGCAGTACTTC
TRBJ2-1 NA TRBD1 TRBV27 CASGTGDNEQFF TGTGCCAGCGGGACAGGGGACAATGAGCAGTTCTTC
TRBJ2-7 NA NA TRBV6-1 CASSTGFSYEQYF TGTGCCAGCAGTACTGGCTTCTCCTACGAGCAGTACTTC
TRBJ1-2 NA NA TRBV9 CASSEGLGVGYGYTF TGTGCCAGCAGCGAAGGACTGGGGGTTGGCTATGGCTACACCTTC
TRBJ2-7 NA NA TRBV12-3/TRBV12-4 CASTGSGSYEQYF TGTGCCAGTACAGGCTCCGGCTCCTACGAGCAGTACTTC
TRBJ1-5 NA TRBD1 TRBV30 CAWSPGGLGQPQHF TGTGCCTGGAGTCCAGGGGGTTTGGGACAGCCCCAGCATTTT
TRBJ2-7 NA TRBD1 TRBV9 CASSEPGQGPYEQYF TGTGCCAGCAGCGAGCCGGGACAGGGGCCTTACGAGCAGTACTTC
TRBJ1-1 NA TRBD1 TRBV15 CATETGGRTEAFF TGTGCCACAGAAACAGGGGGAAGGACTGAAGCTTTCTTT
TRBJ2-7 NA TRBD2 TRBV27 CASSLGGLAGSYEQYF TGTGCCAGCAGTTTAGGGGGACTAGCGGGCTCCTACGAGCAGTACTTC
TRBJ2-7 NA NA TRBV19 CASSISLNYEQYF TGTGCCAGTAGTATCTCCCTTAACTACGAGCAGTACTTC
TRBJ1-2 NA TRBD1 TRBV9 CASSVNRQGNDGYTF TGTGCCAGCAGCGTGAATCGACAGGGGAACGATGGCTACACCTTC
TRBJ1-1 NA NA TRBV9 CASSTPGLGEPFF TGTGCCAGCAGCACACCGGGACTCGGAGAGCCTTTCTTT
TRBJ2-7 NA TRBD2 TRBV6-5 CASMLAGGPYEQYF TGTGCCAGCATGTTAGCGGGAGGGCCCTACGAGCAGTACTTC
TRBJ1-1 NA NA TRBV4-1 CASSRIMNTEAFF TGCGCCAGCAGCCGAATTATGAACACTGAAGCTTTCTTT
TRBJ1-1 NA NA TRBV6-5 CASSYERVYMGGLNTEAFF TGTGCCAGCAGTTACGAAAGAGTATACATGGGGGGTCTTAACACTGAAGCTTTCTTT
TRBJ2-1 NA NA TRBV29-1 CSVEVFSGARHFSEQFF TGCAGCGTTGAAGTATTTTCGGGGGCCCGACATTTCAGTGAGCAGTTCTTC
TRBJ1-2 NA NA TRBV4-1 CASSQEGIPHF TGCGCCAGCAGCCAAGAGGGGATCCCCCACTTC
TRBJ1-1 NA NA TRBV25-1 CASSVQPNTEAFF TGTGCCAGCAGTGTTCAGCCGAACACTGAAGCTTTCTTT
TRBJ2-5 NA TRBD2 TRBV20-1 CSVETSGGETQYF TGCAGTGTTGAAACTAGCGGCGGAGAGACCCAGTACTTC
TRBJ1-2 NA NA TRBV4-1 CASSQRDGSNYGYTF TGCGCCAGCAGCCAAAGGGACGGCAGTAACTATGGCTACACCTTC
TRBJ2-3 NA TRBD2 TRBV4-2 CASSQDSLAGGRTDTQYF TGTGCCAGCAGCCAAGACTCCCTAGCGGGAGGCAGGACAGATACGCAGTATTTT
TRBJ2-3 NA NA TRBV15 CATSRGGRDRNTQYF TGTGCCACCAGCAGAGGGGGCCGAGACAGGAATACGCAGTATTTT
TRBJ2-1 NA NA TRBV12-3/TRBV12-4 CASSHEQFF TGTGCCAGCAGTCATGAGCAGTTCTTC
TRBJ2-1 NA NA TRBV4-2 CASRQGSYEQFF TGTGCCAGCAGGCAGGGTAGCTATGAGCAGTTCTTC
TRBJ2-3 NA NA TRBV20-1 CSARTRLWDTQYF TGCAGTGCTAGAACTAGGCTATGGGATACGCAGTATTTT
TRBJ2-3 NA NA TRBV1 CTSSQPGGRGVDTQYF TGCACCAGCAGCCAACCGGGGGGACGGGGGGTCGATACGCAGTATTTT
TRBJ2-1 NA NA TRBV4-1 CASSQGAEDYEQFF TGCGCCAGCAGCCAAGGGGCGGAGGACTATGAGCAGTTCTTC
TRBJ2-7 few NA TRBV4-1 CASSQTGEQYF TGCGCCAGCAGCCAAACAGGCGAGCAGTACTTC
TRBJ2-5 NA TRBD2 TRBV30 CAWSVRWGLAGGRETQYF TGTGCCTGGAGTGTCCGATGGGGACTAGCGGGAGGTAGAGAGACCCAGTACTTC
TRBJ2-7 NA TRBD1 TRBV9 CASSDFPGGANPYEQYF TGTGCCAGCAGCGACTTCCCAGGGGGCGCAAACCCCTACGAGCAGTACTTC
TRBJ1-1 NA NA TRBV28 CASRLTGRRVEAFF TGTGCCAGCAGATTAACAGGGAGGCGGGTTGAAGCTTTCTTT
TRBJ2-5 NA NA TRBV15 CATSRVRGGTQYF TGTGCCACCAGCAGAGTGCGGGGTGGGACCCAGTACTTC
TRBJ2-3 NA TRBD2 TRBV7-9 CASTDRLARDTQYF TGTGCCAGCACCGACAGACTAGCGCGAGATACGCAGTATTTT
TRBJ1-1 few NA TRBV6-5 CASSAGRGTEAFF TGTGCCAGCAGTGCCGGTCGAGGCACTGAAGCTTTCTTT
TRBJ2-3 once TRBD1 TRBV10-3 CAISEERGGDGTDTQYF TGTGCCATCAGTGAGGAAAGAGGGGGCGACGGCACAGATACGCAGTATTTT
TRBJ1-1 NA NA TRBV5-1 CASRDAGANTEAFF TGCGCCAGCAGGGACGCCGGTGCAAACACTGAAGCTTTCTTT
TRBJ1-1 NA NA TRBV5-1 CASSGGDGNTEAFF TGCGCCAGCAGCGGGGGGGACGGGAACACTGAAGCTTTCTTT
TRBJ2-1 NA NA TRBV7-8 CASSLSGDRGIYNEQFF TGTGCCAGCAGCTTAAGTGGCGATCGAGGAATCTACAATGAGCAGTTCTTC
TRBJ1-3 NA NA TRBV2 CASTLRGNTIYF TGTGCCAGCACCCTCCGGGGAAACACCATATATTTT
TRBJ1-1 few NA TRBV14 CASSQGDTEAFF TGTGCCAGCAGCCAGGGGGACACTGAAGCTTTCTTT
TRBJ2-7 once NA TRBV12-3/TRBV12-4 CASSLEGGTGPYEQYF TGTGCCAGCAGTTTAGAGGGGGGGACAGGACCCTACGAGCAGTACTTC
TRBJ2-7 NA NA TRBV29-1 CSVDDPARGEQYF TGCAGCGTTGATGACCCAGCCCGGGGAGAGCAGTACTTC
TRBJ2-3 NA NA TRBV7-9 CASTPISTDTQYF TGTGCCAGCACCCCGATTTCCACAGATACGCAGTATTTT
TRBJ1-5 NA NA TRBV20-1 CSASDSNSNQPQHF TGCAGTGCTTCGGATTCAAATAGCAATCAGCCCCAGCATTTT
TRBJ2-4 NA NA TRBV12-3/TRBV12-4 CASLGAAENIQYF TGTGCCAGTCTGGGAGCCGCTGAAAACATTCAGTACTTC
TRBJ1-4 NA NA TRBV15 CATSSLGGETNEKLFF TGTGCCACCAGCAGTTTAGGAGGGGAAACTAATGAAAAACTGTTTTTT